This is a list of T cell receptor beta chains from one sample in a study of a mutant IDH1 vaccine in newly diagnosed glioma. The data were produced by immunoSEQ multiplex PCR, yet TCRdb's version contains in-frame clones alone and is incomplete. The sample includes under 75,000 clones, about 90% of them seen just once. Here the sequenced sample was PBMCs, taken from a glioma patient treated with radiotherapy, temozolomide or both. The receptors were sampled from a man in his fifties with glioma. Both conserved end residues are part of each CDR3. The D gene is left open where the match is weak. Not every row has a clone size; where given, it reads once, few, many or a size class.

j_call | clone_size | v_call | d_call | cdr3_aa | cdr3_nt
TRBJ2-2 | . | TRBV6-6 | . | CATGDGPNTGELFF | TGTGCCACCGGGGATGGGCCGAACACCGGGGAGCTGTTTTTT
TRBJ1-2 | . | TRBV2 | TRBD1 | CASSERAGGSVGGYTF | TGTGCCAGCAGTGAAAGGGCAGGGGGCAGTGTTGGGGGCTACACCTTC
TRBJ1-3 | . | TRBV7-2 | . | CASSPQGSGNTIYF | TGTGCCAGCAGCCCTCAGGGCTCTGGAAACACCATATATTTT
TRBJ2-5 | . | TRBV7-2 | . | CASSLALLAETQYF | TGTGCCAGCAGCTTAGCGTTGCTAGCGGAGACCCAGTACTTC
TRBJ2-5 | . | TRBV2 | . | CASSESPPGPGETQYF | TGTGCCAGCAGTGAATCGCCCCCCGGGCCTGGGGAGACCCAGTACTTC
TRBJ1-2 | . | TRBV13 | . | CASSLRDTSNYGYTF | TGTGCCAGCAGCCTCCGGGACACTTCTAACTATGGCTACACCTTC
TRBJ2-5 | . | TRBV2 | . | CASSEADYTGTQYF | TGTGCCAGCAGTGAAGCCGACTACACGGGGACCCAGTACTTC
TRBJ1-2 | . | TRBV4-3 | . | CASSQLGGGYGYTF | TGCGCCAGCAGCCAATTGGGGGGTGGATATGGCTACACCTTC
TRBJ2-1 | . | TRBV15 | . | CATSRPPWGNEQFF | TGTGCCACCAGCAGACCACCCTGGGGGAATGAGCAGTTCTTC
TRBJ1-2 | . | TRBV2 | TRBD1 | CASSEGRDRPYGYTF | TGTGCCAGCAGTGAAGGGAGGGACAGACCCTATGGCTACACCTTC
TRBJ2-7 | . | TRBV5-1 | TRBD1 | CASSPGQGRYEQYF | TGCGCCAGCAGCCCTGGACAGGGTCGGTACGAGCAGTACTTC
TRBJ2-7 | . | TRBV7-8 | . | CASSGRTPYEQYF | TGTGCCAGCAGCGGGCGGACACCTTACGAGCAGTACTTC
TRBJ1-4 | . | TRBV5-4 | TRBD1 | CASSLVGQGATNEKLFF | TGTGCCAGCAGCTTGGTGGGACAGGGGGCGACTAATGAAAAACTGTTTTTT
TRBJ2-1 | . | TRBV27 | . | CASKYSGTGYNEQFF | TGTGCCAGCAAATACTCCGGGACTGGCTACAATGAGCAGTTCTTC
TRBJ1-2 | . | TRBV2 | . | CASKEGPYYGYTF | TGTGCCAGCAAGGAGGGGCCCTATTATGGCTACACCTTC
TRBJ1-2 | . | TRBV18 | . | CASSPDKFQGYTF | TGTGCCAGCTCACCGGACAAATTTCAAGGCTACACCTTC
TRBJ2-2 | . | TRBV29-1 | TRBD2 | CSALRSRGTGELFF | TGCAGCGCCCTACGGTCGCGGGGGACCGGGGAGCTGTTTTTT
TRBJ2-7 | . | TRBV28 | TRBD1 | CASSGLGQGSYEQYF | TGTGCCAGCAGTGGCCTAGGACAGGGCTCCTACGAGCAGTACTTC
TRBJ2-7 | . | TRBV21-1 | . | CASTPITGDEQYF | TGTGCCAGCACGCCAATCACAGGTGACGAGCAGTACTTC
TRBJ2-6 | . | TRBV7-8 | . | CASSPRRQGLSGSGANVLTF | TGTGCCAGCAGCCCCCGCCGCCAGGGTCTCAGCGGTTCTGGGGCCAACGTCCTGACTTTC
TRBJ2-7 | . | TRBV19 | TRBD2 | CASTPRLAGFYEQYF | TGTGCCAGTACCCCGAGACTAGCGGGCTTCTACGAGCAGTACTTC
TRBJ2-2 | few | TRBV6-1 | . | CASRRVEHTGELFF | TGTGCCAGCAGGAGGGTGGAGCACACCGGGGAGCTGTTTTTT
TRBJ2-3 | . | TRBV7-9 | TRBD1 | CASSFRAGGETQYF | TGTGCCAGCAGCTTTAGGGCAGGGGGAGAGACGCAGTATTTT
TRBJ2-2 | . | TRBV30 | TRBD2 | CAWTSGRQNTGELFF | TGTGCCTGGACTAGCGGGAGGCAGAACACCGGGGAGCTGTTTTTT
TRBJ1-2 | . | TRBV10-3 | . | CAISESDRIYGYTF | TGTGCCATCAGTGAGTCCGACAGAATCTATGGCTACACCTTC
TRBJ2-5 | . | TRBV19 | . | CASSVGGAPAQYF | TGTGCCAGTAGTGTGGGGGGGGCTCCGGCCCAGTACTTC
TRBJ2-2 | . | TRBV28 | . | CASSASGWGRLNTGELFF | TGTGCCAGCAGCGCGTCGGGGTGGGGGCGGTTAAACACCGGGGAGCTGTTTTTT
TRBJ2-7 | . | TRBV7-3 | TRBD1 | CASSQTGGREQYF | TGTGCCAGCAGCCAGACAGGGGGTCGGGAGCAGTACTTC
TRBJ1-3 | . | TRBV18 | . | CASSPNENTIYF | TGTGCCAGCTCACCGAACGAGAACACCATATATTTT
TRBJ2-7 | . | TRBV27 | . | CASSLGTSSYEQYF | TGTGCCAGCAGTTTGGGCACTAGCTCCTACGAGCAGTACTTC
TRBJ2-7 | . | TRBV5-1 | TRBD2 | CASSITSGGSSYEQYF | TGCGCCAGCAGCATTACTAGCGGGGGCTCCTCCTACGAGCAGTACTTC
TRBJ2-2 | . | TRBV9 | . | CASSPHVSANTGELFF | TGTGCCAGCAGCCCCCACGTCAGCGCGAACACCGGGGAGCTGTTTTTT
TRBJ1-5 | . | TRBV7-2 | . | CASSLDRYNQPQHF | TGTGCCAGCAGCTTGGACAGATACAATCAGCCCCAGCATTTT
TRBJ2-2 | once | TRBV7-8 | . | CASSGGIGAGELFF | TGTGCCAGCAGCGGGGGGATCGGCGCCGGGGAGCTGTTTTTT
TRBJ2-5 | . | TRBV5-1 | . | CASSSRVGAPETQYF | TGCGCCAGCAGCTCTCGGGTGGGGGCTCCAGAGACCCAGTACTTC